This entry lists 8 T cell receptor beta chains sequenced from one sample in a study of OX40 agonist ivuxolimab in advanced cancers. The assay was immunoSEQ multiplex PCR, and TCRdb's table has in-frame clones only and misses some. The table shows nearly 85,000 clones, with approximately 87% occurring only once. The material was CD4+ or CD8+ T cells sorted from blood, obtained in a trial of the OX40 agonist ivuxolimab. These receptors were collected from an adult with an advanced solid tumor such as melanoma, head and neck, liver or kidney cancer.

The chain links TRBV7-9 to TRBJ2-7; 11 bases align to TRBD1. CDR3 length equals 16 residues. V lost 5 bases, J lost 7 bases, and 13 bases stayed unmatched. CDR1 and CDR2 (germline): SEHNR, FQNEAQ (reference sequence). In nucleotides, the CDR3 is TGTGCCAGCAGCCTCTATTCGGGACAGGGGGGTGGAGAGCAGTACTTC. Translated: CASSLYSGQGGGEQYF.

This clone was detected once. This chain uses TRBV19 with TRBJ1-6; weak D call: TRBD1 (5 bases). Germline CDR1 LNHDA, CDR2 SQIVND (reference sequence). The CDR3 contains 16 residues. V was pared by 6 bases and J by 2 bases, with 14 bases between. The CDR3: CASRYEGLTYNSPLHF. In DNA, the CDR3 is TGTGCCAGTAGATATGAGGGGTTAACCTATAATTCACCCCTCCACTTT.

J is TRBJ2-7 and V is TRBV9; D gene unclear. Germline V CDR1 and CDR2: SGDLS, YYNGEE. The CDR3 extends over 12 amino acids. Trimming shortened V by 0 bases and J by 5 bases, and 6 bases separated the two germline ends. CDR3 loop: CASSVANHEQYF. The DNA for the CDR3 is TGTGCCAGCAGCGTAGCGAACCACGAGCAGTACTTC.

The chain employs TRBV4-1 and TRBJ2-3; either TRBD1 or TRBD2 may fit D (5 bases each). The CDR3 is made up of 19 amino acids. Looked up from germline, CDR1 is MGHRA and CDR2 is YSYEKL. Trimming took 1 base from V and 7 from J, leaving 27 bases between them. CDR3 sequence (DNA): TGCGCCAGCAGCCAAGGGATCTTGCGTCGGGGCCCGACGGAAAATACGCAGTATTTT. Encoded protein: CASSQGILRRGPTENTQYF.

The chain joins TRBV6-6 to TRBJ1-5; 8 nucleotides agree with TRBD1. The ends lost 5 bases at V and 2 bases at J; junction bases unmatched: 8. This CDR3 contains 16 residues. Germline V gives CDR1 MNHNY, CDR2 SVGAGI (reference sequence). The DNA for the CDR3 is TGTGCCAGCAGTCCCCTTGACAGGGGTGGCAATCAGCCCCAGCATTTT. Amino acids: CASSPLDRGGNQPQHF.

This rearrangement joins TRBV4-2 to TRBJ2-5, with D unresolved. This CDR3 is 13 amino acids long. Trimming left V 0 bases short and J 5 bases short, with 7 bases between. Germline CDR1 reads LGHNA; CDR2 reads YNFKEQ. The CDR3 loop is CASSQDWAETQYF. The DNA of the CDR3 is TGTGCCAGCAGCCAAGATTGGGCTGAGACCCAGTACTTC.

The rearrangement joins TRBV12-5 to TRBJ1-2, with 9 bases matching TRBD1. The germline gives CDR1 LGHNT, CDR2 FRNRAP. The CDR3 has 15 amino acids. J gave up 8 bases and V 1 base, and 8 bases lay outside the gene matches. In nucleotides, the CDR3 is TGTGCTAGTGGTTTGGGAACAGGGGGCGTGGGAGGCTACACCTTC. As protein: CASGLGTGGVGGYTF.

The chain uses TRBV5-1 and TRBJ1-5; D is undetermined. V was trimmed by 0 bases and J by 4 bases, leaving 8 bases between them. CDR1 and CDR2 (germline): SGHRS, YFSETQ. This CDR3 is built from 14 residues. The chain's CDR3 is CASSLEGLNQPQHF. The DNA of the CDR3 is TGCGCCAGCAGCTTGGAGGGATTAAATCAGCCCCAGCATTTT.